Below, 9 T cell receptor beta chains from the same sample are listed, as sequenced in a study of regulatory T cells in long-lasting Graves disease. Combining iRepertoire HTBI primers with Arm-PCR of CDR3 regions, the authors built TCR beta libraries. TCRdb re-called the multiplex PCR reads through MiXCR, storing one row per CDR3 protein. The table includes hundreds of thousands of distinct CDR3 sequences, around 15% detected once. Time point specified: newly diagnosed GD, antithyroid drugs for less than 3 months. TCR sequences were obtained from RNA taken from PBMCs. These same data were also listed under a study on T cells in Graves' hyperthyroidism and ophthalmopathy.

Sample: peripheral blood mononuclear cells (PBMCs), taken at new diagnosis, from a patient treated with antithyroid drugs. These receptor sequences come from a woman in her 30s with Graves disease.

This clonotype was detected ten times or more. The V gene is TRBV10-3, the J gene TRBJ2-1, with TRBD2 matching over 13 bases. Germline CDR1 and CDR2: ENHRY and SYGVKD. CDR3 length: 14 amino acids. J gave up 4 bases and V 11 bases, and 5 bases lay outside the gene matches. The CDR3 loop is CAPGLAGRYNEQFF. CDR3 in DNA: TGTGCCCCGGGACTAGCGGGAAGGTACAATGAGCAGTTCTTC.

This clonotype was seen at least ten times. The rearrangement links TRBV11-3 to TRBJ2-7, with TRBD2 matching 7 bases. Germline CDR1 and CDR2: SGHNT and YENEEA. This CDR3 contains 13 residues. V trimming: 2 bases; J trimming: 5 bases; junction bases outside the gene matches: 3. CDR3 sequence reads: CASSLMAGDEQYF. The CDR3 DNA is TGTGCCAGCAGCTTAATGGCGGGAGACGAGCAGTACTTC.

This clonotype was counted between two and nine times. Just one base apart from a much larger clone, this may be a read error. V usage is TRBV18 and J usage is TRBJ1-5; D is perhaps TRBD1 (5 bases). The CDR3 runs to 15 residues. V was pared by 6 bases and J by 6 bases, with 18 bases between. Germline V gene lookup returns CDR1 KGHSH and CDR2 LQKENI. In nucleotides, the CDR3 is TGTGCCAGCTCGTTATCGGGACGGGGCGTTCAGCCCCAGCATTTT. Translation: CASSLSGRGVQPQHF.

This clonotype showed up just a few times. This chain connects TRBV7-6 to TRBJ2-7, with TRBD2 matching over 11 bases. Germline V gives CDR1 SGHVS, CDR2 FNYEAQ. Unmatched junction bases numbered 5, after V lost 1 base and J lost 6 bases. This CDR3 has 15 residues. CDR3 sequence (DNA): TGTGCCAGCAGCTTAGTTACTAGCGGGAGAGGCGAGCAGTACTTC. Translation: CASSLVTSGRGEQYF. The variable domain in full, completed from reference TRBV7-6 and TRBJ2-7, reads GAGVSQSPRYKVTKRGQDVALRCDPISGHVSLYWYRQALGQGPEFLTYFNYEAQQDKSGLPNDRFSAERPEGSISTLTIQRTEQRDSAMYRCASSLVTSGRGEQYFGPGTRLTVT.

This clonotype was detected ten times or more. V gene TRBV20-1 combines with J gene TRBJ2-5; 7 bases match TRBD2. Trimming at V came to 3 bases and at J to 2 bases, leaving 9 bases not matched to a gene. CDR1 is DFQATT, CDR2 SNEGSKA, per germline (reference sequence). CDR3 size: 15 residues. The chain's CDR3 is CSARTHHSGQETQYF. As DNA, the CDR3 is TGCAGTGCTAGGACCCACCATAGCGGGCAAGAGACCCAGTACTTC.

This clonotype has only a few counts. Here the CDR3 reads CASSSLARVPHSYEQYF. CDR3 DNA: TGTGCCAGCAGTTCCCTAGCGCGAGTCCCCCACTCCTACGAGCAGTACTTC. This rearrangement joins TRBV28 to TRBJ2-7; TRBD2 is a possible D gene (6 bases). Per germline, CDR1 MDHEN and CDR2 SYDVKM. Trimming shortened V by 4 bases and J by 0 bases, and 19 bases separated the two germline ends. The length of the CDR3 is 17 residues.

The rearrangement links TRBV30 to TRBJ2-1; D might be TRBD2 (7 bases). In germline, CDR1 is GTSNPN, CDR2 SVGIG (reference sequence). CDR3 size: 15 residues. Trimming removed 2 bases from V and 4 bases from J, with 15 bases in between. The CDR3 loop is CAWSRGASGYNEQFF. In DNA form, the CDR3 reads TGTGCCTGGAGTCGGGGGGCTAGCGGTTACAATGAGCAGTTCTTC.

This sequence joins TRBV5-1 and TRBJ2-7; D could derive from TRBD1 or TRBD2 (5 bases each). V was shortened by 0 bases and J by 3 bases, with 13 bases between the two germline ends. Germline CDR1 reads SGHRS; CDR2 reads YFSETQ. The CDR3 runs to 15 residues. CDR3 nucleotide sequence: TGCGCCAGCAGCTTGGATAACGGGGCAAACTACGAGCAGTACTTC. Protein sequence: CASSLDNGANYEQYF. Full variable domain (remainder filled in from reference TRBV5-1 and TRBJ2-7): KAGVTQTPRYLIKTRGQQVTLSCSPISGHRSVSWYQQTPGQGLQFLFEYFSETQRNKGNFPGRFSGRQFSNSRSEMNVSTLELGDSALYLCASSLDNGANYEQYFGPGTRLTVT.

The chain carries TRBV30 and TRBJ2-3; a possible D gene is TRBD2 (5 bases). V gave up 4 bases and J gave up 2 bases, with 10 bases separating them. CDR1 GTSNPN and CDR2 SVGIG come from the germline V gene (reference sequence). CDR3 length: 13 amino acids. The CDR3 DNA is TGTGCCTGGACAGCGGAGGTCACAGATACGCAGTATTTT. Encoded protein: CAWTAEVTDTQYF. The complete variable domain, with remaining parts taken from reference TRBV30 and TRBJ2-3, reads SQTIHQWPATLVQPVGSPLSLECTVEGTSNPNLYWYRQAAGRGLQLLFYSVGIGQISSEVPQNLSASRPQDRQFILSSKKLLLSDSGFYLCAWTAEVTDTQYFGPGTRLTVL.